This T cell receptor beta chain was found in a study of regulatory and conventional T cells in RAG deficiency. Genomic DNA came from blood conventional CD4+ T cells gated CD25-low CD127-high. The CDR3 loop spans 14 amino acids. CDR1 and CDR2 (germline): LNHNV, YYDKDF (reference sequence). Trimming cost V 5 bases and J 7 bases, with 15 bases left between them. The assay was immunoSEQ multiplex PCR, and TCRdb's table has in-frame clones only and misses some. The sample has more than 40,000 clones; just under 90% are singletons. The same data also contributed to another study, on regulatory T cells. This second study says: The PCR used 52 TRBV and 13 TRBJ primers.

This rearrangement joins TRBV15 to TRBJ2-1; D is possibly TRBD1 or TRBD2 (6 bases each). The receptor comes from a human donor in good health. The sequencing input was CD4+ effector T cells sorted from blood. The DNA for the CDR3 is TGTGCCACCAGCTTGGACAGCGGGTGGAATGAGCAGTTCTTC. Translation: CATSLDSGWNEQFF.